These T cell receptor beta chains were read from a single sample in a study of beta chain features in type 1 diabetes. The data were produced by immunoSEQ multiplex PCR, yet TCRdb's version contains in-frame clones alone and is incomplete. The repertoire holds approximately 730,000 clones, with 13% as singletons. The material sequenced was naive CD4+ T cells from blood. The source of these receptors is a man younger than 30 with type 1 diabetes. Each CDR3 is given without its conserved first and last residue. The order of the fields is V gene, clone size, CDR3 protein. Where a row states a size, it is once, few, many or the class of an expanded clone; other rows omit it.

>TRBV28|.
ASSFSLSGNQPQH
>TRBV10-3|few
AISESLGQPGEQF
>TRBV27|.
ASGSMNTEAF
>TRBV28|.
ASSLGTGYQPQH
>TRBV5-6|.
ASSLGRTDTQY
>TRBV2|.
ATGAWEQETQY
>TRBV29-1|few
SVYSGEVEIYGYT
>TRBV10-3|few
AIAPWTGGNTEAF
>TRBV30|few
AWTLTGGIQY
>TRBV9|.
ASSVAQGLNYGYT
>TRBV9|.
ASSQEGVDTQY
>TRBV28|few
ASNPGQGAYEQY
>TRBV29-1|few
SVGGTSEYFTDTQY
>TRBV5-8|few
ASLSTGETQY
>TRBV25-1|.
ASSEYGTESTEAF
>TRBV7-2|few
ASSLDQGTEAF
>TRBV2|.
ASSDEVGYGYT
>TRBV7-3|.
ASSTGQLQETQY
>TRBV25-1|few
ASRGQGKGYGYT
>TRBV4-1|few
ASSQSWGASNQPQH
>TRBV6-1|few
ASSAGNSPLH
>TRBV5-1|.
ASSWTSGATYEQY
>TRBV29-1|few
SVLPGGGTDTQY
>TRBV9|.
ASSAPGPGYT
>TRBV30|.
AWSVHSNQPQH
>TRBV7-2|few
ASSWRGIGNTEAF